Here is one T cell receptor beta chain with its context. As yet, its antigen is unknown. This sample stems from a study of OX40 agonist ivuxolimab in advanced cancers. Study-wide context: As their treatment, patients were administered ivuxolimab, an agonistic anti-OX40 (CD134) antibody. Every 2 weeks, patients received ivuxolimab intravenously, dosed at 0.01 to 10 mg/kg. Participants, about 83% male, averaged approximately 65 years of age, ranging from roughly 23 to 80. Study conclusions and caveats: Low normalized T-cell clonal expansion also characterized some of the nonresponders.

The CDR3 has 17 residues. Germline V gene sequence: CDR1 LNHNV, CDR2 YYDKDF (reference sequence). Trimming took 4 bases from V and 5 from J, leaving 21 bases between them. The method was immunoSEQ multiplex PCR; TCRdb's version includes in-frame clones alone and lacks a portion of them. The sample consists of 70,000 or so clones, 91% of them appearing once. The sequencing here drew on CD4+ or CD8+ T cells sorted from blood, taken in a trial of the OX40 agonist ivuxolimab. This sequence was found in an adult with an advanced solid tumor such as melanoma, head and neck, liver or kidney cancer. The chain is built from TRBV15 and TRBJ2-1; either TRBD1 or TRBD2 may supply D (5 bases each). CDR3 amino acids: CATSKSPGTDRHNEQFF. CDR3 DNA: TGTGCCACCAGCAAATCCCCCGGGACCGACAGACACAATGAGCAGTTCTTC.